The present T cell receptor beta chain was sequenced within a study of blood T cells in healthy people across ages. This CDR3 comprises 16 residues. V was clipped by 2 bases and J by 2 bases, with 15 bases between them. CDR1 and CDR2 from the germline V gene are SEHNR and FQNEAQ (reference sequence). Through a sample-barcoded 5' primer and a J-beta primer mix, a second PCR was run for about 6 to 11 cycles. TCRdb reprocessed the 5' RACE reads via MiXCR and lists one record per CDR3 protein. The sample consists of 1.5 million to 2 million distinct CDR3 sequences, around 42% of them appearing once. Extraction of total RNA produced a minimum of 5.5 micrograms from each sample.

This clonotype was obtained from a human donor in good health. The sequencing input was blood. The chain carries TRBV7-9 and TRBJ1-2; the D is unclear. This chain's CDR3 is CASSLLRQDLNYGYTF. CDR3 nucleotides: TGTGCCAGCAGCTTACTACGGCAGGACCTAAACTATGGCTACACCTTC.